The 17 T cell receptor beta chains below all came from one sample that was sequenced in a study of OX40 agonist ivuxolimab in advanced cancers. Using immunoSEQ multiplex PCR, the repertoire was profiled, and TCRdb retains in-frame clones only, with some absent. This sample has approximately 35,000 clones; around 80% occur once, and the top ten carry less than 25%. The starting material was CD4+ or CD8+ T cells sorted from blood, obtained in a trial of the OX40 agonist ivuxolimab. The receptor set was obtained from an adult with an advanced solid tumor such as melanoma, head and neck, liver or kidney cancer.

The chain is built from TRBV6-6 and TRBJ1-5, with unresolved D. V was cut by 6 bases and J by 4 bases, with 16 bases left in between. The germline CDR1 and CDR2 sequences are MNHNY and SVGAGI (reference sequence). The CDR3 has 15 residues. The CDR3 nucleotides read TGTGCCAGCAGGAGACCCGAAACGGGGAATCAGCCCCAGCATTTT. This encodes CASRRPETGNQPQHF.

This clone has only one observation. This rearrangement joins TRBV5-4 to TRBJ2-3; no clear D gene. The CDR3 covers 13 residues. V lost 0 bases to trimming and J lost 2 bases, with 4 bases between them. Per germline, CDR1 SGHNT and CDR2 YYREEE (reference sequence). The CDR3 reads CASSLGLTDTQYF. The CDR3 DNA is TGTGCCAGCAGCTTGGGACTCACAGATACGCAGTATTTT.

The V call is TRBV10-3, the J call TRBJ2-1; 9 nucleotides align to TRBD2. The CDR3 runs 17 residues. V lost 1 base to trimming and J lost 5 bases; unmatched junction nucleotides: 9. Germline V gene data show CDR1 as ENHRY and CDR2 as SYGVKD. CDR3 in amino acids: CAISEFQRGALDNEQFF. CDR3 bases: TGTGCCATCAGTGAGTTCCAGCGGGGGGCCCTCGACAATGAGCAGTTCTTC.

This chain joins TRBV2 and TRBJ2-1; 12 nucleotides line up with TRBD1. V shed 2 bases, J shed 8 bases, and the junction held 7 bases outside the gene matches. Germline-derived CDR1 and CDR2 are SNHLY and FYNNEI. The CDR3 loop spans 16 amino acids. The CDR3 spells CASSELGQGAGDEQFF. Written as DNA, the CDR3 is TGTGCCAGCAGTGAACTGGGACAGGGGGCAGGCGATGAGCAGTTCTTC.

The rearrangement uses TRBV7-9 and TRBJ1-2; 8 bases are shared with TRBD1. Germline loops: CDR1 SEHNR, CDR2 FQNEAQ (reference sequence). V was pared by 7 bases and J by 5 bases, with 9 bases of the junction left unmatched. The CDR3 runs 14 residues. The CDR3 reads CASTTGGFEYGYTF. The CDR3, as DNA: TGTGCCAGCACCACAGGGGGTTTTGAATATGGCTACACCTTC.

This rearrangement joins TRBV5-6 to TRBJ2-1, with 12 bases that match TRBD2. This CDR3 is built from 15 residues. The trim removed 0 bases at V and 15 bases at J, leaving 10 bases unmatched. Germline V gene lookup returns CDR1 SGHDT and CDR2 YYEEEE. Here the CDR3 DNA reads TGTGCCAGCAGCTTGGGTACTCTAGCGGGGGGGGAACTGTTCTTC. Protein product: CASSLGTLAGGELFF.

This clone was picked up one time. The V and J genes are TRBV6-1 and TRBJ1-5; 11 nucleotides line up with TRBD1. The V gene's germline CDR1 is MNHNS and CDR2 SASEGT. This CDR3 has 14 amino acids. J gave up 5 bases and V 6 bases, and 3 bases lay outside the gene matches. CDR3 sequence: CASSWTGGDQPQHF. CDR3 nucleotide sequence: TGTGCCAGCAGCTGGACAGGGGGCGATCAGCCCCAGCATTTT.

The chain has TRBV4-2 and TRBJ1-2; D perhaps matches TRBD1 (5 bases). The CDR3 runs 18 residues. Germline lookup yields CDR1 LGHNA and CDR2 YNFKEQ. V was shortened by 3 bases and J by 2 bases, with 22 bases between the two germline ends. CDR3 DNA: TGTGCCAGCAGCCATTTGGGGGGTGACCCGAGGAAAAACTATGGCTACACCTTC. Its translation: CASSHLGGDPRKNYGYTF.

The V and J genes are TRBV4-2 and TRBJ2-5, with 9 nucleotides matching TRBD2. The germline V gene has CDR1 LGHNA and CDR2 YNFKEQ. The CDR3 is 17 residues long. The trim removed 2 bases at V and 3 bases at J, leaving 10 bases unmatched. The CDR3 nucleotides are TGTGCCAGCAGCCAACCTCTGGGCGGGGGGGCTAAAGAGACCCAGTACTTC. Translation gives CASSQPLGGGAKETQYF.

In its sample, this clone was seen once. This sequence joins TRBV19 and TRBJ1-1; no firm D call. This CDR3 contains 11 residues. The V and J ends lost 7 bases and 5 bases respectively, with 8 bases between them. Germline V gene lookup returns CDR1 LNHDA and CDR2 SQIVND (reference sequence). The CDR3 DNA is TGTGCCAGTACCGCGAGGACTGAAGCTTTCTTT. It encodes CASTARTEAFF.

V usage is TRBV5-1 and J usage is TRBJ1-1; possibly TRBD1 for D (5 bases). CDR1 is SGHRS, CDR2 YFSETQ, per germline. This CDR3 has 14 amino acids. V was shortened by 0 bases and J by 5 bases, with 11 bases between the two germline ends. The CDR3 sequence is CASSLGRDRTEAFF. Written as DNA, the CDR3 is TGCGCCAGCAGCTTGGGCAGGGATCGGACTGAAGCTTTCTTT.

The V call is TRBV11-2, the J call TRBJ2-3; D uncertain. The germline V gene has CDR1 SGHAT and CDR2 FQNNGV. The CDR3 consists of 13 residues. Deletions cut 3 bases from V and 4 bases from J, with 8 bases between. The CDR3 loop is CASSFVSADTQYF. The CDR3, as DNA: TGTGCCAGCAGCTTTGTGTCAGCAGATACGCAGTATTTT.

The rearrangement uses TRBV6-1 and TRBJ1-1; possibly TRBD1 for D (5 bases). Germline V gene data show CDR1 as MNHNS and CDR2 as SASEGT. V was pared by 6 bases and J by 5 bases, with 19 bases between. The length of the CDR3 is 15 residues. Written as DNA, the CDR3 is TGTGCCAGCAGGGTTGTAGGGGTATGGACTACTGAAGCTTTCTTT. Its translation: CASRVVGVWTTEAFF.

The CDR3 nucleotides read TGTGCCAGCAACTCGTGGTGGGCTATGGGCTACACCTTC. It yields the protein CASNSWWAMGYTF. J is TRBJ1-2 and V is TRBV5-6; D is ambiguous. In germline, CDR1 is SGHDT, CDR2 YYEEEE. This CDR3 comprises 13 residues. The V gene lost 6 bases and the J gene lost 8 bases, with 17 bases spanning the gap.

The chain recombines TRBV23-1 with TRBJ2-1, with 10 positions matching TRBD1. TRBV23-1 is an ORF for which the function is uncertain. This CDR3 has 14 amino acids. Trimming at V came to 7 bases and at J to 5 bases, leaving 5 bases not matched to a gene. The CDR3 spells CASIDRGPDNEQFF. CDR3 DNA: TGCGCCAGCATAGACAGGGGGCCCGACAATGAGCAGTTCTTC.

In its sample, this clone was seen a few times. The chain has TRBV10-1 and TRBJ2-5, with 10 bases matching TRBD2. V dropped 3 bases and J dropped 5; count of bases not matched to a gene: 6. The CDR3 has 15 amino acids. Per germline, CDR1 WNHNN and CDR2 SYGVQD (reference sequence). DNA of the CDR3: TGCGCCAGCAGTGAAGGTAGCGGGGGGCCGGAGACCCAGTACTTC. Its protein is CASSEGSGGPETQYF.

V usage is TRBV2 and J usage is TRBJ1-2, with a weak D call TRBD1 (5 bases). Trimming shortened V by 11 bases and J by 4 bases, and 17 bases separated the two germline ends. Germline values: CDR1 SNHLY, CDR2 FYNNEI. This CDR3 spans 13 amino acids. The CDR3 DNA follows: TGTGCCGACGGGGAGGGCGGGGGCTATGGCTACACCTTC. It translates to CADGEGGGYGYTF.